This TCR beta chain derives from a study of T cells in Graves' hyperthyroidism and ophthalmopathy. What was amplified from RNA transcripts were TCR beta CDR3 regions. TCR CDR3 underwent first-round RT-PCR with the HTBI primer set. TCRdb recomputed calls from the multiplex PCR reads with MiXCR, one row per CDR3 protein. Of hundreds of thousands of distinct CDR3 sequences in the sample, 30% to 40% were seen once. General study points: The majority of expanded thyroid clonotypes above 0.001 also appeared in blood.

CDR3 size: 14 residues. V gave up 6 bases and J gave up 3 bases, with 14 bases separating them. This clonotype was counted only a few times. Its antigen is still unknown. The V and J genes are TRBV12-3 or TRBV12-4 and TRBJ1-2, with TRBD1 as a possible D gene (5 bases). Material for sequencing was blood. The sequence came from a woman in her thirties or forties with Graves' hyperthyroidism. In nucleotides, the CDR3 is TGTGCCAGCAGGGAAAGTGGGGGAGACTATGGCTACACCTTC. It codes for CASRESGGDYGYTF.